This TCR beta chain was identified in a study of cytomegalovirus exposure and HLA in healthy donors. PCR primers comprised 60 Vbeta and 13 Jbeta primers. Sequencing used immunoSEQ multiplex PCR; TCRdb keeps in-frame clones, though not all of them. The sample includes some 130,000 clones, about four fifths of them seen just once. Regarding this clone: Its specificity is unknown.

Study-wide results and limits: Despite most TCR sequences being rare, some public TCRs occurred in many donors. It was reported that the classifier diagnosed cytomegalovirus status with high specificity and sensitivity in both the original and validation cohorts.

Source material: PBMCs. This TCR was recovered from a man aged 25 to 40 in good health.

CDR3 DNA sequence: TGTGCCAGCAGCTTCCTACCAGCGGCAGCTCCAGGCGAGCAGTTCTTC. Translated, it gives CASSFLPAAAPGEQFF. The chain has TRBV7-2 and TRBJ2-1, with a possible D match to TRBD2 (5 bases). This CDR3 comprises 16 residues. The germline V and J ends were trimmed by 3 bases and 10 bases, with 22 bases remaining between them. Germline-derived CDR1 and CDR2 are SGHTA and FQGNSA. Complete variable domain (other parts from reference TRBV7-2 and TRBJ2-1): GAGVSQSPSNKVTEKGKDVELRCDPISGHTALYWYRQSLGQGLEFLIYFQGNSAPDKSGLPSDRFSAERTGGSVSTLTIQRTQQEDSAVYLCASSFLPAAAPGEQFFGPGTRLTVL.